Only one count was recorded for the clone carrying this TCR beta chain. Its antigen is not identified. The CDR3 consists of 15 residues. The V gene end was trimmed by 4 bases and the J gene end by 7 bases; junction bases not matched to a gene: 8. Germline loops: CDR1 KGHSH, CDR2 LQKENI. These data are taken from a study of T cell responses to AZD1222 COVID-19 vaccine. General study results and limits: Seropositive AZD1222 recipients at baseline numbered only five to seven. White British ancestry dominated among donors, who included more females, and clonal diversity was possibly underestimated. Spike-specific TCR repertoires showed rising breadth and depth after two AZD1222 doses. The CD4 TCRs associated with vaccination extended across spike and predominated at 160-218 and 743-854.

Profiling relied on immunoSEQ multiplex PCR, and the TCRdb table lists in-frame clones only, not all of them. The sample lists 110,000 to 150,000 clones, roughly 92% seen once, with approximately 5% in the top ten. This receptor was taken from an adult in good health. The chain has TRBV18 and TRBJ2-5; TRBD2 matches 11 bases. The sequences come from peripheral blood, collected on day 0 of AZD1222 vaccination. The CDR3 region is CASSRQTSGAGTQYF. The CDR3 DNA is TGTGCCAGCTCACGCCAGACTAGCGGGGCGGGGACCCAGTACTTC.